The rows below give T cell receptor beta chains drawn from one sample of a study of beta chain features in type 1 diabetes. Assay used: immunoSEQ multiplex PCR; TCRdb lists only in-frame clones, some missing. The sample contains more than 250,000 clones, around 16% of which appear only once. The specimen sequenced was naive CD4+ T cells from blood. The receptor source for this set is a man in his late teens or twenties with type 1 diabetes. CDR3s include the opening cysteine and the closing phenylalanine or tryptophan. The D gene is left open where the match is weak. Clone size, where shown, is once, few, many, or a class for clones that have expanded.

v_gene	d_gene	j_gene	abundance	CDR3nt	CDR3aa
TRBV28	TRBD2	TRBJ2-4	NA	TGTGCCAGCAGCCCATTGTACGGCGGGGGGGGAGCCATAGCCAAAAACATTCAGTACTTC	CASSPLYGGGGAIAKNIQYF
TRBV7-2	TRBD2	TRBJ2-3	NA	TGTGCCAGCAGCTACAAGCGGGGGGGCCACACAGATACGCAGTATTTT	CASSYKRGGHTDTQYF
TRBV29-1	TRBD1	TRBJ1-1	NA	TGCAGCGTTAAAAGGGGGCAGAACACTGAAGCTTTCTTT	CSVKRGQNTEAFF
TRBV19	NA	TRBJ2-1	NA	TGTGCCAGTGCCGAGTACAATGAGCAGTTCTTC	CASAEYNEQFF
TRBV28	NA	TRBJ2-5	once	TGTGCCAGCAGTTCGACCCCAGGGCAGGGAGAGACCCAGTACTTC	CASSSTPGQGETQYF
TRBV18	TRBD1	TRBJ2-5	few	TGTGCCAGCTCACCAGCACGGGACAGGAATAACCAAGAGACCCAGTACTTC	CASSPARDRNNQETQYF
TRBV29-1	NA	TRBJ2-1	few	TGCAGCGTTGCTGCAGGGCTAGGTTGGAATGAGCAGTTCTTC	CSVAAGLGWNEQFF
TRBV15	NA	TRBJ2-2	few	TGTGCCACCAGCAGAGGAGGGGGGGCTGGCACCGGGGAGCTGTTTTTT	CATSRGGGAGTGELFF
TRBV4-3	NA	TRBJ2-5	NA	TGCGCCAGCAGCCAAGGTAGACAAGAGACCCAGTACTTC	CASSQGRQETQYF
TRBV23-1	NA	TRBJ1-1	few	TGCGCCAGCAGTCAATCTGGGCAGGGAGGAAGGGGCACTGAAGCTTTCTTT	CASSQSGQGGRGTEAFF
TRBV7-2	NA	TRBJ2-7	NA	TGTGCCAGCAGCTTCGTGACAGCCTCAACCTACGAGCAGTACTTC	CASSFVTASTYEQYF
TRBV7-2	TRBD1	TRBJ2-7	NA	TGTGCCAGCACCCTGACGGGGACAGGATACGAGCAGTACTTC	CASTLTGTGYEQYF
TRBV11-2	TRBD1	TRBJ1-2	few	TGTGCCAGCAGCCCCGGACAGGGCCACTATGGCTACACCTTC	CASSPGQGHYGYTF
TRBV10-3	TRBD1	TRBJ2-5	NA	TGTGCCATCAGCCCAGTACGGACAGGGAAAGAGACCCAGTACTTC	CAISPVRTGKETQYF
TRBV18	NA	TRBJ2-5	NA	TGTGCCAGCTCACCCTACGGTGCCCAAGAGACCCAGTACTTC	CASSPYGAQETQYF
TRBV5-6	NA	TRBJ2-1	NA	TGTGCCAGCAGCTTGAAGAGCTCTGAGCAGTTCTTC	CASSLKSSEQFF